This T cell receptor (beta chain) came from a study of shared clonotypes between healthy human individuals (TCRdb year 2020). Turning to the overall study: The cohort included three men and a couple of women between 18 and 49 years of age. For each donor, three plates each were used for CD4 naive and CD4 memory, two plates were used for CD8 naive, and one plate was used for CD8 memory. The study deeply sequenced blood TCR repertoires of roughly five healthy adults to estimate repertoire size and the extent of clonotype sharing between individuals. Different laboratories and diverse techniques were used to prepare libraries and sequence TCR repertoires, to increase sequencing depth and limit assay-specific biases. Per donor, leukapheresis produced somewhere between about 0.94 and 9.5 billion PBMCs.

The donors were healthy, HIV-negative adults with no recently reported acute infections or vaccinations. Every donor was a Caucasian adult living in Nashville, Tennessee, USA. CD4+ T cells were enriched by magnetic negative selection, after which naive cells were positively selected on CD45RA and the negative fraction was taken as the memory subset. Blood was collected by leukapheresis, and PBMCs were isolated by Ficoll-Histopaque density gradient centrifugation and then cryopreserved in liquid nitrogen vapor phase. Purity and quantity of every magnetically sorted T cell population were checked by analytical flow cytometry. Genomic DNA was isolated from every sorted fraction and measured by UV absorbance on a Nanodrop 2000c. Using the deep immunoSEQ assay, TCR CDR3 regions were amplified from genomic DNA by multiplex PCR. Extracted genomic DNA from each cell subset was distributed evenly across all wells of several immunoSEQ 96-well plates, and each plate was treated as a replicate. For sorted subsets, 200 to 250 ng of genomic DNA, equivalent to 25,000 to 35,000 T cell genomes, went into each replicate PCR. Purified libraries were quantified with a Qubit 3.0 fluorometer, sized on a Bioanalyzer 2100, and re-quantified with the KAPA Library Quantification kit. Each immunoSEQ 96-well plate was sequenced on its own single-read 150-cycle Illumina NextSeq 550 flow cell. Per the source publication's procedure: Because the immunoSEQ output held only junctional sequences and lacked quality scores, the filtering could not match the filtering applied to full-length reads. Sequences were annotated with PyIR, a Python wrapper for IgBLAST v1.9, using IMGT germline references to assign V/J genes and CDR3. Reads were filtered out if the reads had weak V/J assignments (E-value above 1e-6), no CDR3, stop codons, out-of-frame junctions, or ambiguous translated residues. V3J clonotypes were defined as sequences sharing an identical inferred V gene, J gene, and CDR3 amino acid sequence. Percentage overlap between repertoires was computed as shared unique clonotypes divided by the size of the smaller repertoire. Three approaches were used to assess repertoire richness: RTK rarefaction, the Chao1 estimator, and Recon v2.1 estimates of unobserved clonotypes. Generation probabilities were computed with OLGA for all TCRbeta clonotypes obtained by the gDNA method from several donors. Drawn from immuneACCESS, this table holds only the in-frame rearrangements with V and J called that TCRdb kept. Clones are partly lost; checked studies trace under half to an unresolved V gene and leave the rest unexplained. That table furnishes V, J and clone size, whereas the DNA furnished D and trimming. For this sample there are about 2,500,000 clones; around nine tenths appear just once. The ten largest clones take up about 0.13% of the sample.

About this clone itself: Its antigen is unknown. No base quality values were provided; no much bigger clone lies one nucleotide off.

General study outcomes and caveats: Sampling was limited to blood, and TCR repertoires in tissue likely differ from TCR repertoires in blood. When several donors were compared, the shared fraction of clonotypes was about 5% for naive CD4, around 4% for naive CD8, more than 2% for memory CD4, and about 0.36% for memory CD8. Larger estimated clonotype richness was generally found for naive subsets than for memory subsets. Compared with non-shared clonotypes, the clonotypes found in all four sorted-subset donors had higher generation probabilities. Even with the large sequencing depth, rarefaction of the sorted-subset datasets indicated that sequencing was incomplete. The small number of donors limited the genetic and exposure-history diversity represented. Pairwise subsampling led to the expectation that sequencing depth would affect the degree of clonotype sharing among donors.

Its CDR3 holds 15 amino acids, cysteine through phenylalanine. Only the CDR3 region is kept as DNA, spanning 45 bases read in frame from base 1. CDR1 and CDR2 (SNHLY, FYNNEI) derive from the germline V gene. For this chain, trimming is 6 bases at the V end and 3 bases at the J end, and the number of junction bases without a gene match is 8. This receptor was taken from a young man in good health. Sequenced input: naive CD4+ T cells sorted from blood. What the cell subset or site label conveys for this sample: CD45RA+ positively selected. The chain links TRBV2 with TRBJ2-1, and TRBD1 aligns with 7 junction nucleotides. The CDR3 sequence is CASSADRWGYNEQFF. Read as DNA, the sequence is TGTGCCAGCAGCGCGGACAGGTGGGGCTACAATGAGCAGTTCTTC.